This T cell receptor beta chain is drawn from a study of T cell responses to AZD1222 COVID-19 vaccine. Regarding the study as a whole: Only a handful of people who got AZD1222 tested seropositive at baseline.

Germline-derived CDR1 and CDR2 are MNHNS and SASEGT. V was trimmed by 2 bases and J by 9 bases, leaving 13 bases between them. This CDR3 is 13 amino acids long. In the case of this clone: Its antigen is not known.

Assay: immunoSEQ multiplex PCR; the TCRdb copy retains only in-frame clones and omits some. Counted here are 150,000 or so clones, approximately 91% occurring once; the ten biggest clones make up approximately 6.6%. J is TRBJ2-5 and V is TRBV6-1; no clear D. Here the sequenced sample was peripheral blood, taken after recovery from COVID-19. This sequence originates from an adult who had recovered from COVID-19. CDR3 sequence reads: CASSEQARAPQYF. CDR3 bases: TGTGCCAGCAGTGAACAAGCCCGGGCGCCCCAGTACTTC.